The clone carrying this T cell receptor beta chain came up once. As yet, its antigen is unknown. At one of its ends the junction is not consistent with the germline gene, which may arise from a read error. Diagnosing involved the use of clinical symptoms, serum thyroxine and TRAb, thyroid ultrasound and orbital computed tomography. This record comes from a study of T cells in Graves' hyperthyroidism and ophthalmopathy. Study-level points and caveats: Blood held most thyroid clonotypes expanded above 0.001 frequency. Ophthalmopathy could be told apart from stable hyperthyroidism with a 13 V-J model.

The CDR3 runs to 19 residues. In germline, CDR1 is DFQATT, CDR2 SNEGSKA (reference sequence). Amplification yielded TCR beta CDR3 regions, with RNA transcripts as the source. Carried out on the TCR CDR3, a first-round RT-PCR used the HTBI primer set. One entry per CDR3 protein results from TCRdb running MiXCR on the multiplex PCR reads. The table shows approximately 410,000 distinct CDR3 sequences, with about 15% occurring only once. Sequenced: blood. This clonotype was obtained from a man aged 18 to 30 with Graves' ophthalmopathy. The chain combines TRBV20-1 with TRBJ2-1, with a tentative D call TRBD2 (6 bases). The CDR3 bases are TGCAGAGCTAGAGGCCCCGAAATAGGACTAACGGGCAAGTACAATGAGCAGTTCTTC. This sequence encodes CRARGPEIGLTGKYNEQFF.